These T cell receptor beta chains were read from a single sample in a study of blood T cell repertoires in COVID-19. The table came from immunoSEQ multiplex PCR; TCRdb's copy has only in-frame clones and leaves some out. Seen here are roughly 88,000 clones, about nine tenths observed once, and the top ten hold approximately 4.1%. Source material: peripheral blood. These receptors all come from a woman aged 45-65 years in a cohort sampled during active COVID-19. The CDR3 runs from the conserved cysteine through the conserved F or W. The D gene is left open where the match is weak. Rows may omit the clone size; those that give it use once, few, many or a size class.

D	J	size	V	DNA	CDR3
-	TRBJ2-3	once	TRBV29-1	TGCAGCGTTGATTATACAGTAAGCACAGATACGCAGTATTTT	CSVDYTVSTDTQYF
TRBD1	TRBJ2-7	once	TRBV28	TGTGCCAGCGTACTCGACCGGGACAGGGTACGTGGGACCTACGAGCAGTACTTC	CASVLDRDRVRGTYEQYF
TRBD1	TRBJ2-7	-	TRBV18	TGTGCCAGCTCCCCCGGGACAGAACCCTACGAGCAGTACTTC	CASSPGTEPYEQYF
TRBD2	TRBJ2-2	-	TRBV3-1/TRBV3-2	TGTGCCAGCAGCGGGACTAGCGGGATTTGGACCGGGGAGCTGTTTTTT	CASSGTSGIWTGELFF
-	TRBJ2-6	-	TRBV28	TGTGCCCCGAATCTTCACAGGGCTCCCTCTGGGGCCAACGTCCTGACTTTC	CAPNLHRAPSGANVLTF
TRBD2	TRBJ2-5	-	TRBV4-2	TGTGCCAGCAGCCCAATTATAGCGGGGTTCCAAGAGACCCAGTACTTC	CASSPIIAGFQETQYF
-	TRBJ1-2	-	TRBV6-1	TGTGCCAGCAGTGAATTAATAACTCTTCAGGGCAGCTACACCTTC	CASSELITLQGSYTF
-	TRBJ2-1	-	TRBV4-1	TGCGCCAGCAGCCTACCTAGCGACTACAATGAGCAGTTCTTC	CASSLPSDYNEQFF
-	TRBJ1-1	-	TRBV5-1	TGCGCCAGCAGCTTGGCGACAGGGAACACTGAAGCTTTCTTT	CASSLATGNTEAFF
TRBD1	TRBJ2-6	-	TRBV5-3	TGTGCCAGAAGCCAGGACAGGGGGCCTCTTATTGATACTGGGGCCAACGTCCTGACTTTC	CARSQDRGPLIDTGANVLTF
TRBD1	TRBJ2-7	-	TRBV9	TGTGCCAGCAGCGCCGGGACAGGGAGGGCCGAGCAGTACTTC	CASSAGTGRAEQYF
TRBD1	TRBJ2-2	-	TRBV5-1	TGCGCCAGCAGCCGGTCAGGGGGCGGAGGCACCGGGGAGCTGTTTTTT	CASSRSGGGGTGELFF
-	TRBJ2-7	-	TRBV6-5	TGTGCCAGCAGCCAGCAGAGGGCCTCCTACGAGCAGTACTTC	CASSQQRASYEQYF
TRBD2	TRBJ2-3	-	TRBV11-3	TGTGCCACCAGCGGGAGGGGCACAGATACGCAGTATTTT	CATSGRGTDTQYF
TRBD1	TRBJ1-1	-	TRBV18	TGTGCCAGCTCATCAGGGGGGACTTTCTTT	CASSSGGTFF
-	TRBJ1-4	-	TRBV6-6	TGTGCCAGCAGTCCCCGGGACACCGTCGGCCCCACTCTCAAACTGTTTTTT	CASSPRDTVGPTLKLFF
-	TRBJ2-2	-	TRBV19	TGTGCCAGTAGTATAGGGTTGTCCTCATGGAGCACCGGGGAGCTGTTTTTT	CASSIGLSSWSTGELFF
TRBD1	TRBJ2-6	-	TRBV5-1	TGCGCCAGCACGAACCGGGACAGTCAGGTCCTGACTTTC	CASTNRDSQVLTF
-	TRBJ1-1	-	TRBV19	TGTGCCAGTACTCCCCCGGGGGGATGGACTGAAGCTTTCTTT	CASTPPGGWTEAFF
TRBD2	TRBJ2-2	-	TRBV19	TGTGCCAGTAGTTCAAGGACTAGCGGGGGAACTCAAAACGGGGAGCTGTTTTTT	CASSSRTSGGTQNGELFF
TRBD2	TRBJ2-1	-	TRBV19	TGTGCCAGTAGTATAGCGGGACTAGTTTACCACGGCGGCAACAATGAGCAGTTCTTC	CASSIAGLVYHGGNNEQFF
-	TRBJ1-4	once	TRBV5-1	TGCGCCAGCAGCTTGGGCGGGGGCGATGAAAAACTGTTTTTT	CASSLGGGDEKLFF
-	TRBJ2-2	-	TRBV3-1/TRBV3-2	TGTGCCAGCCGACTGGGTTCAGGGCCAAACTCCGGGGAGCTGTTTTTT	CASRLGSGPNSGELFF
TRBD1	TRBJ1-2	once	TRBV19	TGTGCCAGTAGTATAGATCAAACAGGGGGCTATGGCTACACCTTC	CASSIDQTGGYGYTF
TRBD2	TRBJ2-1	-	TRBV7-8	TGTGCCAGCAGCCAGGATAGCGGGGTTCCCAATGAGCAGTTCTTC	CASSQDSGVPNEQFF
TRBD1	TRBJ1-6	-	TRBV5-1	TGCGCCAGCAGCACTATCGACAGGGGGAGTAATTCACCCCTCCACTTT	CASSTIDRGSNSPLHF
TRBD2	TRBJ2-1	-	TRBV28	TGTGCCAGCAGCGCCGGGACTAGCGGGACCAATGAGCAGTTCTTC	CASSAGTSGTNEQFF